These 27 T cell receptor beta chains originate from one sample sequenced in a study of shared clonotypes between healthy human individuals. Sequencing was performed with immunoSEQ multiplex PCR; in TCRdb, only in-frame clones are kept and a portion is missing. The sample yields 400,000 to 600,000 clones, approximately 94% seen once. Sequencing was done on a sample of naive CD4+ T cells sorted from blood. As to subset: CD45RA+ positively selected. These receptors were taken from a woman aged 25-40 years in good health.

V usage is TRBV5-4 and J usage is TRBJ2-3; D not resolved. The CDR3 consists of 13 residues. The V gene's germline CDR1 is SGHNT and CDR2 YYREEE (reference sequence). V was trimmed by 4 bases and J by 4 bases, leaving 10 bases between them. As DNA, the CDR3 is TGTGCCAGCAGCCCCCCCGGCCCAGATACGCAGTATTTT. The encoded protein is CASSPPGPDTQYF.

The chain employs TRBV29-1 and TRBJ1-1; TRBD1 is a possible D gene (5 bases). Trimming removed 8 bases at V and 5 bases at J, with 21 bases between. Germline values: CDR1 SQVTM, CDR2 ANQGSEA. The CDR3 length is 14 residues. The CDR3 reads CSFYPNTWGTEAFF. The CDR3, as DNA: TGCAGCTTCTATCCGAATACCTGGGGGACTGAAGCTTTCTTT.

The V call is TRBV5-1, the J call TRBJ2-2, with D perhaps matching TRBD2 (5 bases). Trimming left V 0 bases short and J 4 bases short, with 7 bases between. CDR3 length: 14 residues. CDR1 SGHRS and CDR2 YFSETQ come from the germline V gene. CDR3 coding DNA: TGCGCCAGCAGCTTGGGACTATCCACCGGGGAGCTGTTTTTT. Protein: CASSLGLSTGELFF. The full variable domain, with the rest looked up from reference TRBV5-1 and TRBJ2-2, is KAGVTQTPRYLIKTRGQQVTLSCSPISGHRSVSWYQQTPGQGLQFLFEYFSETQRNKGNFPGRFSGRQFSNSRSEMNVSTLELGDSALYLCASSLGLSTGELFFGEGSRLTVL.

The chain couples TRBV7-3 to TRBJ2-2, with TRBD2 matching 9 bases. The CDR3 contains 17 residues. Germline V gene sequence: CDR1 SGHTA, CDR2 FQGTGA. Unmatched junction bases numbered 8, after V lost 4 bases and J lost 2 bases. CDR3 in amino acids: CASSSGLAEGNTGELFF. In nucleotides, the CDR3 is TGTGCCAGCAGCTCGGGACTAGCCGAGGGTAACACCGGGGAGCTGTTTTTT. Supplemented by reference TRBV7-3 and TRBJ2-2, the full variable domain reads GAGVSQTPSNKVTEKGKYVELRCDPISGHTALYWYRQSLGQGPEFLIYFQGTGAADDSGLPNDRFFAVRPEGSVSTLKIQRTERGDSAVYLCASSSGLAEGNTGELFFGEGSRLTVL.

This chain joins TRBV28 and TRBJ2-1, with 7 bases that match TRBD2. The germline V gene has CDR1 MDHEN and CDR2 SYDVKM. The V gene end was trimmed by 8 bases and the J gene end by 5 bases; junction bases not matched to a gene: 9. This CDR3 is 14 amino acids long. CDR3 coding DNA: TGTGCCAGCCGGGGGGTGGATAAGGACAATGAGCAGTTCTTC. Translated: CASRGVDKDNEQFF. The complete variable domain, with remaining parts taken from reference TRBV28 and TRBJ2-1, reads DVKVTQSSRYLVKRTGEKVFLECVQDMDHENMFWYRQDPGLGLRLIYFSYDVKMKEKGDIPEGYSVSREKKERFSLILESASTNQTSMYLCASRGVDKDNEQFFGPGTRLTVL.

This chain connects TRBV28 to TRBJ2-1, with TRBD2 matching over 9 bases. The CDR3 has 15 amino acids. After removal of 5 bases from V and 8 bases from J, the junction contained 10 bases not matched to a gene. CDR1 and CDR2 from the germline V gene are MDHEN and SYDVKM. DNA of the CDR3: TGTGCCAGCAGTCTCCACCAGCGGGAGGTGGATGAGCAGTTCTTC. Its protein product is CASSLHQREVDEQFF.

The chain carries TRBV5-1 and TRBJ2-2, with a tentative D call TRBD2 (5 bases). The length of the CDR3 is 16 residues. Trimming pared 0 bases from V and 0 bases from J, leaving 9 bases between. Germline lookup yields CDR1 SGHRS and CDR2 YFSETQ. The CDR3 DNA reads TGCGCCAGCAGCTTGGTGAGCGGACCGAACACCGGGGAGCTGTTTTTT. Translation: CASSLVSGPNTGELFF.

The rearrangement uses TRBV5-1 and TRBJ2-3, with D possibly called TRBD1 or TRBD2 (6 bases each). Trimming took 2 bases from V and 0 from J, leaving 10 bases between them. The CDR3 contains 15 residues. The germline V gene encodes CDR1 SGHRS and CDR2 YFSETQ. The CDR3, as DNA: TGCGCCAGCAGCTTCCAGGGGAGGAGCACAGATACGCAGTATTTT. It translates to CASSFQGRSTDTQYF.

This chain uses TRBV7-9 with TRBJ1-4, with a tentative D call TRBD1 (5 bases). Per the germline V gene, CDR1 is SEHNR and CDR2 is FQNEAQ (reference sequence). The CDR3 covers 13 residues. V was pared by 4 bases and J by 8 bases, with 11 bases between. Here the CDR3 reads CASSSLQVEKLFF. In DNA, the CDR3 is TGTGCCAGCAGCTCCCTACAGGTGGAAAAACTGTTTTTT.

This chain uses TRBV29-1 with TRBJ1-2; no definite D call. The length of the CDR3 is 15 residues. Trimming stripped 4 bases from V and 1 base from J, with 16 bases between. Per germline, CDR1 SQVTM and CDR2 ANQGSEA. The DNA of the CDR3 is TGCAGCGTTGCGGTGGCCCAGGCTTTTAACTATGGCTACACCTTC. It is translated as CSVAVAQAFNYGYTF.

The chain links TRBV7-7 to TRBJ2-2; 8 bases line up with TRBD1. Germline CDR1 and CDR2: SSHAT and FNYEAQ (reference sequence). Trimming took 1 base from V and 3 from J; bases not matched to a gene: 7. This CDR3 spans 17 amino acids. CDR3 region: CASSLGPGGADTGELFF. CDR3 DNA sequence: TGTGCCAGCAGCTTAGGACCAGGGGGCGCCGACACCGGGGAGCTGTTTTTT.

This chain connects TRBV5-4 to TRBJ1-1; a possible D gene is TRBD1 (6 bases). The length of the CDR3 is 14 residues. V gave up 2 bases and J gave up 4 bases, with 12 bases separating them. Germline V gene data show CDR1 as SGHNT and CDR2 as YYREEE (reference sequence). The CDR3 loop is CASSFSQGSTEAFF. The CDR3 DNA reads as TGTGCCAGCAGCTTCTCCCAGGGGAGCACTGAAGCTTTCTTT.

The chain carries TRBV27 and TRBJ2-1; TRBD2 agrees at 11 bases. Losses at the gene ends were 6 bases for V and 7 bases for J; bases not matched to a gene: 14. The germline V gene encodes CDR1 MNHEY and CDR2 SMNVEV (reference sequence). The CDR3 consists of 17 residues. The CDR3 coding sequence is TGTGCCAGCAGCAACCCCCGGCCGGCTAGCGGGAGGAATGAGCAGTTCTTC. Its protein is CASSNPRPASGRNEQFF.

The chain carries TRBV27 and TRBJ1-1; no clear D gene. The CDR3 consists of 13 residues. Trimming took off 4 bases at V and 1 base at J, with 7 bases between the two ends. The germline CDR1 and CDR2 sequences are MNHEY and SMNVEV (reference sequence). The CDR3 DNA is TGTGCCAGCAGTTCTTCAGAGAACACTGAAGCTTTCTTT. This encodes CASSSSENTEAFF.

In its sample, this clone was seen once. V and J are TRBV6-5 and TRBJ2-5, with 8 bases aligning to TRBD1. Gene TRBJ2-7 matches the end of the DNA better, so the J call may be wrong. The germline V gene encodes CDR1 MNHEY and CDR2 SVGAGI. The CDR3 runs to 16 residues. As DNA, the CDR3 is TGTGCCAGCAGTTACTCTGCGGGCAGGGGGCGTTACGAGCAGTACTTC. Protein product: CASSYSAGRGRYEQYF.

This chain joins TRBV5-4 and TRBJ2-3, with 7 positions matching TRBD1. Germline CDR1 reads SGHNT; CDR2 reads YYREEE (reference sequence). After removal of 4 bases from V and 7 bases from J, the junction contained 9 bases not matched to a gene. The CDR3 is 14 residues long. CDR3 residues: CASSAGQVEHTQYF. CDR3 bases: TGTGCCAGCAGCGCCGGACAGGTCGAGCATACGCAGTATTTT.

The chain recombines TRBV9 with TRBJ2-5; 11 bases are a match to TRBD2. Germline values: CDR1 SGDLS, CDR2 YYNGEE. Germline trimming cut 0 bases from V and 4 bases from J; bases unmatched to any gene: 8. The CDR3 loop spans 17 amino acids. The CDR3 loop reads CASSVGVAGGRGETQYF. The DNA of the CDR3 is TGTGCCAGCAGCGTAGGGGTAGCGGGAGGGCGTGGAGAGACCCAGTACTTC.

V usage is TRBV2 and J usage is TRBJ1-2, with no clear D. This CDR3 has 11 residues. CDR1 is SNHLY and CDR2 is FYNNEI in the germline V gene. The V gene lost 6 bases and the J gene lost 8 bases, with 10 bases spanning the gap. The CDR3 region has the DNA TGTGCCAGCAGATACAGCGGGGGCTACACCTTC. Translated, it gives CASRYSGGYTF.

This clone was seen a single time. J is TRBJ2-2 and V is TRBV7-3; 7 positions match TRBD1. V lost 1 base to trimming and J lost 4 bases; unmatched junction nucleotides: 6. There are 16 residues in the CDR3. Germline V gene lookup returns CDR1 SGHTA and CDR2 FQGTGA. CDR3 protein: CASSLKGAPSTGELFF. The CDR3 DNA follows: TGTGCCAGCAGCTTAAAGGGGGCTCCGAGCACCGGGGAGCTGTTTTTT.

This chain uses TRBV5-4 with TRBJ2-5; D may match TRBD1 or TRBD2 (5 bases each). V was trimmed by 0 bases and J by 1 base, leaving 13 bases between them. Germline lookup yields CDR1 SGHNT and CDR2 YYREEE (reference sequence). This CDR3 is 16 amino acids long. The CDR3 DNA is TGTGCCAGCAGCTTGGGGGAAGCAGGGACCCAAGAGACCCAGTACTTC. Its translation is CASSLGEAGTQETQYF.

This clone has only a few counts. Different DNA sequences within this sample yield the same CDR3. The J gene is TRBJ1-1, the V gene TRBV18; D not certain. The ends were cut back, 0 bases at V and 1 base at J, with 3 bases in the middle. The CDR3 spans 13 residues. Germline values: CDR1 KGHSH, CDR2 LQKENI. The CDR3 protein is CASSPPGNTEAFF. CDR3 nucleotide sequence: TGTGCCAGCTCACCACCAGGGAACACTGAAGCTTTCTTT.

CDR3: CASSPVTGYEQYF. The DNA of the CDR3 is TGTGCCAGCAGCCCCGTTACAGGGTACGAGCAGTACTTC. The chain uses TRBV6-6 and TRBJ2-7, with D possibly being TRBD1 (6 bases). Germline loops: CDR1 MNHNY, CDR2 SVGAGI (reference sequence). The CDR3 loop spans 13 amino acids. Trimming cost V 6 bases and J 4 bases, with 13 bases left between them.

The rearrangement links TRBV7-9 to TRBJ1-1; D is perhaps TRBD1 (6 bases). Looked up from germline, CDR1 is SEHNR and CDR2 is FQNEAQ (reference sequence). This CDR3 region has 13 residues. The V and J ends lost 4 bases and 4 bases respectively, with 10 bases between them. CDR3 amino acids: CASSSGTLTEAFF. In nucleotides, the CDR3 is TGTGCCAGCAGCTCCGGGACACTCACTGAAGCTTTCTTT.

The rearrangement uses TRBV19 and TRBJ1-6, with D unclear. The CDR3 contains 14 residues. With 7 bases removed from V and 7 bases from J, the gap between germline ends came to 14 bases. Germline V gene data show CDR1 as LNHDA and CDR2 as SQIVND (reference sequence). CDR3 loop: CASNSPGINSPLHF. CDR3 in DNA: TGTGCCAGTAACTCCCCTGGGATCAATTCACCCCTCCACTTT.

The chain uses TRBV4-1 and TRBJ2-3, with D perhaps given as TRBD1 or TRBD2 (6 bases each). Between the trimmed V and J ends, which lost 1 base and 11 bases, there was a span of 19 bases. From germline, CDR1 is MGHRA and CDR2 YSYEKL. This CDR3 comprises 15 residues. CDR3 nucleotides: TGCGCCAGCAGCCAAGTCGGGGGCCTAGGGTTGGGGCAGTATTTT. It codes for CASSQVGGLGLGQYF.

The chain recombines TRBV27 with TRBJ1-1, with D perhaps TRBD1 (6 bases). Trimming left V 6 bases short and J 0 bases short, with 11 bases between. CDR3 length equals 14 residues. CDR1 MNHEY and CDR2 SMNVEV come from the germline V gene (reference sequence). The CDR3 DNA sequence: TGTGCCAGCAGCCGAGGGACAATGAACACTGAAGCTTTCTTT. Its translation is CASSRGTMNTEAFF.

CDR3 coding DNA: TGTGCCAGCAGTTACTCTGACCCTAGGTCCCAGGCTTTCTTT. This gives the protein CASSYSDPRSQAFF. The rearrangement uses TRBV6-5 and TRBJ1-1; D gene uncertain. The germline CDR1 and CDR2 sequences are MNHEY and SVGAGI. The CDR3 is 14 residues long. Trimming shortened V by 0 bases and J by 11 bases, and 16 bases separated the two germline ends.